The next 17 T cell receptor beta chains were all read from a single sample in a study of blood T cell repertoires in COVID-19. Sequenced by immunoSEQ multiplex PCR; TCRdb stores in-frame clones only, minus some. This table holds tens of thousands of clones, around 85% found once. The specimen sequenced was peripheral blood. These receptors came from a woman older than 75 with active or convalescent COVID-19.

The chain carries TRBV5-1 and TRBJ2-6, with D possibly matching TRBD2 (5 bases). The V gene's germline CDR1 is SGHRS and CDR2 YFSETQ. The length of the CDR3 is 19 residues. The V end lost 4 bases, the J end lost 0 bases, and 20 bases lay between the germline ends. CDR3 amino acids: CASSTRTFQLPSGANVLTF. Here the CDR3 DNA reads TGCGCCAGCAGCACGCGGACTTTCCAATTACCCTCTGGGGCCAACGTCCTGACTTTC. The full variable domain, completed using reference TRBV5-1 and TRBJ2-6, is KAGVTQTPRYLIKTRGQQVTLSCSPISGHRSVSWYQQTPGQGLQFLFEYFSETQRNKGNFPGRFSGRQFSNSRSEMNVSTLELGDSALYLCASSTRTFQLPSGANVLTFGAGSRLTVL.

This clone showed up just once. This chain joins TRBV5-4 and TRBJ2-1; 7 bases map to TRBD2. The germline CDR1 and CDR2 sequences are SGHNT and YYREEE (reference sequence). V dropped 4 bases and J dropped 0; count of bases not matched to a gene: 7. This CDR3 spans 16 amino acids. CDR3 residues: CASSDWEGSSYNEQFF. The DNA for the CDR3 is TGTGCCAGCAGCGACTGGGAGGGGAGCTCCTACAATGAGCAGTTCTTC.

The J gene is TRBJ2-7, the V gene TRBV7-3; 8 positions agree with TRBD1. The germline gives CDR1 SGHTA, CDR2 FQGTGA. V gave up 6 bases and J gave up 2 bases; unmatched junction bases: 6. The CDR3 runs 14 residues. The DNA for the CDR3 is TGTGCCAGCAGTCCCGGACAGGGCCCCTACGAGCAGTACTTC. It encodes CASSPGQGPYEQYF.

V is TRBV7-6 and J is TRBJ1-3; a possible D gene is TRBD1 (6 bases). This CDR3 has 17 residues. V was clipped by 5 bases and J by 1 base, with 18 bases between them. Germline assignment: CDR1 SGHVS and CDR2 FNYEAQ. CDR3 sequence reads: CASSPQQGSRSGNTIYF. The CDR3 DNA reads TGTGCCAGCAGCCCACAACAGGGTTCAAGGTCTGGAAACACCATATATTTT.

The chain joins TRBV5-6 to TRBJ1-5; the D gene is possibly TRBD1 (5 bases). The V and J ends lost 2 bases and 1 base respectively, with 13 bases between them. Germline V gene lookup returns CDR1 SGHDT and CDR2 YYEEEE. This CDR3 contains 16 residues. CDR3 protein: CASSFGGLSSNQPQHF. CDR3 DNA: TGTGCCAGCAGCTTCGGGGGGTTGTCGAGCAATCAGCCCCAGCATTTT. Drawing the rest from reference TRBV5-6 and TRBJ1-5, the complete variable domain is DAGVTQSPTHLIKTRGQQVTLRCSPKSGHDTVSWYQQALGQGPQFIFQYYEEEERQRGNFPDRFSGHQFPNYSSELNVNALLLGDSALYLCASSFGGLSSNQPQHFGDGTRLSIL.

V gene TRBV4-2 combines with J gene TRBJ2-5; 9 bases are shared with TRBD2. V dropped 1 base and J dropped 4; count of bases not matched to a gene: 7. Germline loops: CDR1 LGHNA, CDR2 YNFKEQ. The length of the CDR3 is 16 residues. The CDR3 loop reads CASSQGASGAIETQYF. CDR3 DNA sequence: TGTGCCAGCAGCCAAGGGGCTAGCGGGGCTATAGAGACCCAGTACTTC.

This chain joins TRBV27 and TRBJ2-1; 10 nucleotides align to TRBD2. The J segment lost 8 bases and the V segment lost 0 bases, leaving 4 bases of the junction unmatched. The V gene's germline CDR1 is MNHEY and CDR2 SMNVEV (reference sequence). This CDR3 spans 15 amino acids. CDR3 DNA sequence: TGTGCCAGCAGTTTATCTAGCGGGGGGCCCTATGAGCAGTTCTTC. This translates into CASSLSSGGPYEQFF.

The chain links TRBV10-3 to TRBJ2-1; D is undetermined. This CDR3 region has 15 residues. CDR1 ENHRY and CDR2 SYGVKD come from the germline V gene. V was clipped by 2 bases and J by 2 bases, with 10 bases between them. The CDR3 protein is CAISEPTDAYNEQFF. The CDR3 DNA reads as TGTGCCATCAGTGAGCCGACTGACGCCTACAATGAGCAGTTCTTC.

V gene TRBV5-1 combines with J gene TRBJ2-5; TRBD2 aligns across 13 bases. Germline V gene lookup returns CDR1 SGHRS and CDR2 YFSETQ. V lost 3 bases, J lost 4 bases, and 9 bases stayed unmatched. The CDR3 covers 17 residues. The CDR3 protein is CASSSKTSGGAGETQYF. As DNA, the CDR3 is TGCGCCAGCAGCTCAAAAACTAGCGGGGGGGCAGGAGAGACCCAGTACTTC.

CDR3 DNA: TGTGCCAGCAGCGGAGCGGGCTCCTCTGGAAACACCATATATTTT. Its translation is CASSGAGSSGNTIYF. The J gene is TRBJ1-3, the V gene TRBV2; D is unresolved. This CDR3 region has 15 residues. The germline V gene has CDR1 SNHLY and CDR2 FYNNEI. Trimming took off 6 bases at V and 0 bases at J, with 12 bases between the two ends.

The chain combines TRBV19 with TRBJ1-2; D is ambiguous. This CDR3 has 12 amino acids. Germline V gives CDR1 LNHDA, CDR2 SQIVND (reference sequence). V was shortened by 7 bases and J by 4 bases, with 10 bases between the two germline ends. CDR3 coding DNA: TGTGCCAGTACACGGGGATTCTATGGCTACACCTTC. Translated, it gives CASTRGFYGYTF.

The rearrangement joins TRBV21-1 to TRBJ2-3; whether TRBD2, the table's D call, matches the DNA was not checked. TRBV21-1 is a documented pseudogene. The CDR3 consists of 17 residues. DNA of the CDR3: TGTGCCAGCATCCAACCGGCGGCTAGCGGGGCCACAGATACGCAGTATTTT. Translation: CASIQPAASGATDTQYF.

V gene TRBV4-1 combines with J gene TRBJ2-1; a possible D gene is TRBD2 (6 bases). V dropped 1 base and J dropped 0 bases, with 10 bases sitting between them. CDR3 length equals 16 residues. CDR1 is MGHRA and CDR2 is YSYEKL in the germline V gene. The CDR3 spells CASSQVAGSSYNEQFF. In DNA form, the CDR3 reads TGCGCCAGCAGCCAAGTCGCCGGGAGCTCCTACAATGAGCAGTTCTTC.

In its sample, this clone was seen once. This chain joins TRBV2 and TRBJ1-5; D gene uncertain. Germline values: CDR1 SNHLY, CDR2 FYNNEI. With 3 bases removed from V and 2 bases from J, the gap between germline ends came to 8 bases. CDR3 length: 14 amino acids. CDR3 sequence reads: CASSDRRGNQPQHF. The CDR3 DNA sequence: TGTGCCAGCAGTGACAGGCGCGGCAATCAGCCCCAGCATTTT.

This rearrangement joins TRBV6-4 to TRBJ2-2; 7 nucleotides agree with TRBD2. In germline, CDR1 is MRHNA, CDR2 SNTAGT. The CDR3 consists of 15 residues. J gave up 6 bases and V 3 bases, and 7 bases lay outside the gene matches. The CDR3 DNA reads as TGTGCCAGCAGTGATGGCGGGGGTCGTTCCGGGGAGCTGTTTTTT. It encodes CASSDGGGRSGELFF.

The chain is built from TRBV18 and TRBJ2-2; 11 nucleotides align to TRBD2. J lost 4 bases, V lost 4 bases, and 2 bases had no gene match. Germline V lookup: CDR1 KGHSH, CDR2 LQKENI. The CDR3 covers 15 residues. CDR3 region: CASSRTSGSTGELFF. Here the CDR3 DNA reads TGTGCCAGCTCACGGACTAGCGGGTCCACCGGGGAGCTGTTTTTT.

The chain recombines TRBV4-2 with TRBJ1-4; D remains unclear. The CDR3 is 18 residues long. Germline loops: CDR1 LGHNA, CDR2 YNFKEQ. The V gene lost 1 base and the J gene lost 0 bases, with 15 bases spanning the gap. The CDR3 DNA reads TGTGCCAGCAGCCAAGCGTGGATGGGGAGGGCAACTAATGAAAAACTGTTTTTT. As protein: CASSQAWMGRATNEKLFF.